The text below deals with one T cell receptor (beta chain). With iRepertoire HTBI primers and Arm-PCR of CDR3 regions, TCR beta libraries were built. In TCRdb, the multiplex PCR reads were re-called with MiXCR into one record per CDR3 protein. The sample includes 350,000 to 400,000 distinct CDR3 sequences, around 15% of them seen just once. The V and J ends lost 1 base and 7 bases respectively, with 8 bases between them. The CDR3 spans 12 residues. These data belong to a study of regulatory T cells in long-lasting Graves disease. For the study at large: Under 3 months of antithyroid drugs had been taken by newly diagnosed Graves' patients.

Time point in this sample: newly diagnosed GD, antithyroid drugs for less than 3 months. Generation of the TCR library employed RNA extracted from PBMCs. This sample also belongs to another study, concerning T cells in Graves' hyperthyroidism and ophthalmopathy. Turning to that study: Graves' hyperthyroidism qualified as stable when ophthalmopathy did not progress within 18 months. Primed by the HTBI set, a first-round RT-PCR was run on the TCR CDR3.

This material consisted of peripheral blood mononuclear cells (PBMCs), taken at new diagnosis, from a patient treated with antithyroid drugs. This sequence was found in a woman aged 18-30 years with Graves disease. The chain couples TRBV12-3 or TRBV12-4 to TRBJ2-7; D remains unclear. The DNA of the CDR3 is TGTGCCAGCAGTTTAGATTCTGGGGAGCAGTACTTC. Translating it yields CASSLDSGEQYF.